A single sample is the source of the 29 T cell receptor beta chains below, sequenced in a study of T cell responses to AZD1222 COVID-19 vaccine. Sequencing was performed with immunoSEQ multiplex PCR; in TCRdb, only in-frame clones are kept and a portion is missing. The sample yields about 93,000 clones, 75% to 90% seen once. This specimen consisted of peripheral blood, obtained 28 days after the second AZD1222 dose. These receptors originate from an adult who received the AZD1222 COVID-19 vaccine.

The CDR3 is CASSVYRGSTEAFF. The CDR3 coding sequence is TGTGCCAGCAGTGTCTACAGGGGCAGCACTGAAGCTTTCTTT. The V and J genes are TRBV6-6 and TRBJ1-1; 7 bases map to TRBD1. The CDR3 has 14 residues. V lost 5 bases to trimming and J lost 4 bases; unmatched junction nucleotides: 7. Germline V gene sequence: CDR1 MNHNY, CDR2 SVGAGI (reference sequence).

The rearrangement links TRBV6-5 to TRBJ1-6; the match to TRBD1 covers 8 bases. V lost 0 bases and J lost 8; bases outside the gene matches: 6. Per the germline V gene, CDR1 is MNHEY and CDR2 is SVGAGI. The CDR3 runs 16 residues. CDR3: CASSYSRTGTHSPLHF. The CDR3, as DNA: TGTGCCAGCAGTTACTCTCGGACAGGGACGCATTCACCCCTCCACTTT.

The count of this clone is one. The CDR3 is CASEGLWSTEAFF. The CDR3 DNA is TGTGCGTCGGAGGGCCTCTGGAGCACTGAAGCTTTCTTT. V gene TRBV30 combines with J gene TRBJ1-1; D gene uncertain. The CDR3 length is 13 residues. CDR1 GTSNPN and CDR2 SVGIG come from the germline V gene (reference sequence).

This rearrangement joins TRBV6-1 to TRBJ1-2, with 9 bases that match TRBD1. This CDR3 region has 14 residues. The ends lost 6 bases at V and 7 bases at J; junction bases unmatched: 9. Germline lookup yields CDR1 MNHNS and CDR2 SASEGT. CDR3 sequence reads: CASRDPWTGAGYTF. For the CDR3, the DNA is TGTGCCAGCAGAGACCCCTGGACAGGGGCTGGCTACACCTTC.

The chain links TRBV18 to TRBJ1-2, with D unclear. Germline V CDR1 and CDR2: KGHSH, LQKENI. This CDR3 is 12 amino acids long. Trimming shortened V by 4 bases and J by 7 bases, and 10 bases separated the two germline ends. CDR3 protein: CASSRVITGYTF. As DNA, the CDR3 is TGTGCCAGCTCACGGGTGATTACTGGCTACACCTTC.

The V gene is TRBV11-2, the J gene TRBJ2-3, with no clear D. This CDR3 is built from 14 residues. CDR1 and CDR2 from the germline V gene are SGHAT and FQNNGV. V was cut by 2 bases and J by 6 bases, with 12 bases left in between. For the CDR3, the DNA is TGTGCCAGCAGCTTATCTAATCCATTGGATACGCAGTATTTT. It yields the protein CASSLSNPLDTQYF.

CDR3 coding DNA: TGTGCCAGTACCCCCTTGGATCGGGACAGACGGACTGAAGCTTTCTTT. This gives the protein CASTPLDRDRRTEAFF. The rearrangement links TRBV19 to TRBJ1-1, with TRBD1 identical over 7 bases. CDR3 length equals 16 residues. J was trimmed by 5 bases and V by 7 bases; bases with no gene match: 16. The germline CDR1 and CDR2 sequences are LNHDA and SQIVND (reference sequence).

This clone was detected once. The J gene is TRBJ1-6, the V gene TRBV19; 7 bases match TRBD1. Looked up from germline, CDR1 is LNHDA and CDR2 is SQIVND (reference sequence). This CDR3 has 23 amino acids. After removal of 4 bases from V and 3 bases from J, the junction contained 27 bases not matched to a gene. CDR3: CASSKLDRTSSSFTRDYNSPLHF. The CDR3 DNA reads TGTGCCAGTAGTAAGTTGGACAGGACCAGCTCCTCGTTTACCCGCGACTATAATTCACCCCTCCACTTT.

This sequence joins TRBV10-2 and TRBJ2-1; D remains unclear. Trimming cost V 1 base and J 5 bases, with 6 bases left between them. The CDR3 consists of 13 residues. The germline V gene encodes CDR1 WSHSY and CDR2 SAAADI. CDR3 sequence: CASSEWLNNEQFF. The DNA of the CDR3 is TGCGCCAGCAGTGAGTGGCTCAACAATGAGCAGTTCTTC.

The genes are TRBV19 and TRBJ1-3, with a possible D match to TRBD1 (5 bases). V lost 6 bases and J lost 0, with 9 bases in between. This CDR3 comprises 14 residues. The germline gives CDR1 LNHDA, CDR2 SQIVND (reference sequence). The CDR3 reads CASRGRSSGNTIYF. CDR3 nucleotide sequence: TGTGCCAGTAGGGGACGGAGCTCTGGAAACACCATATATTTT.

The genes are TRBV11-2 and TRBJ1-6; 7 bases are a match to TRBD1. The CDR3 spans 14 residues. V shed 6 bases, J shed 10 bases, and the junction held 9 bases outside the gene matches. CDR1 SGHAT and CDR2 FQNNGV come from the germline V gene. The CDR3 DNA follows: TGTGCCAGCAGTCGTGACAGGGTTCACTCACCCCTCCACTTT. This sequence encodes CASSRDRVHSPLHF.

The V and J genes are TRBV6-6 and TRBJ1-6; D is unresolved. Trimming left V 8 bases short and J 0 bases short, with 11 bases between. In germline, CDR1 is MNHNY, CDR2 SVGAGI (reference sequence). The CDR3 consists of 15 residues. The CDR3, as DNA: TGTGCCAGCGCTCTAACGAGCTCCTATAATTCACCCCTCCACTTT. It translates to CASALTSSYNSPLHF.

The gene calls are TRBV6-5 and TRBJ1-5; D possibly corresponds to TRBD1 (6 bases). The V end was cut by 2 bases, the J end by 5 bases, with 7 bases between. The CDR3 runs to 13 residues. Germline-derived CDR1 and CDR2 are MNHEY and SVGAGI. CDR3 nucleotides: TGTGCCAGCAGTTACAGGGGGGATCAGCCCCAGCATTTT. It specifies CASSYRGDQPQHF.

The chain is built from TRBV28 and TRBJ2-7, with 13 bases aligning to TRBD2. Germline V gene data show CDR1 as MDHEN and CDR2 as SYDVKM. With V trimmed by 5 bases and J by 5 bases, 9 bases remained unmatched. CDR3 length: 16 amino acids. CDR3 DNA: TGTGCCAGCAGTGGATTACTAGCGGGAGGGCCCCACGAGCAGTACTTC. Translation: CASSGLLAGGPHEQYF.

CDR3 in amino acids: CAWSPGIYNEQFF. CDR3 in DNA: TGTGCCTGGAGTCCGGGAATCTACAATGAGCAGTTCTTC. This chain connects TRBV30 to TRBJ2-1; the D gene is possibly TRBD2 (5 bases). CDR3 length equals 13 residues. From germline, CDR1 is GTSNPN and CDR2 SVGIG (reference sequence). Trimming took off 2 bases at V and 3 bases at J, with 8 bases between the two ends. Supplemented by reference TRBV30 and TRBJ2-1, the full variable domain reads SQTIHQWPATLVQPVGSPLSLECTVEGTSNPNLYWYRQAAGRGLQLLFYSVGIGQISSEVPQNLSASRPQDRQFILSSKKLLLSDSGFYLCAWSPGIYNEQFFGPGTRLTVL.

This clone was seen a handful of times. The rearrangement links TRBV4-3 to TRBJ1-1; TRBD1 matches at 11 bases. Germline-derived CDR1 and CDR2 are LGHNA and YSLEER. The ends lost 0 bases at V and 4 bases at J; junction bases unmatched: 4. The CDR3 runs to 16 residues. The CDR3 DNA follows: TGCGCCAGCAGCCAAGAGCCCGGGACAGGGGGCACTGAAGCTTTCTTT. Amino acids: CASSQEPGTGGTEAFF.

A single count supports this clone. The V call is TRBV29-1, the J call TRBJ2-3; D possibly corresponds to TRBD1 (5 bases). Trimming cost V 1 base and J 0 bases, with 11 bases left between them. The germline V gene encodes CDR1 SQVTM and CDR2 ANQGSEA. The CDR3 has 15 residues. In DNA, the CDR3 is TGCAGCGTTGAAGGGGGCGGATCTAGCACAGATACGCAGTATTTT. Amino acids: CSVEGGGSSTDTQYF.

CDR3 DNA: TGCGCCAGCAGCGTACTACCGGGACAAGACACAGATACGCAGTATTTT. It is translated as CASSVLPGQDTDTQYF. This chain connects TRBV5-1 to TRBJ2-3, with a weak D call TRBD1 (6 bases). V lost 4 bases, J lost 2 bases, and 17 bases lay in between. This CDR3 region has 16 residues. CDR1 and CDR2 (germline): SGHRS, YFSETQ.

The V gene is TRBV19, the J gene TRBJ2-7; D call uncertain. CDR3 length: 14 amino acids. Per germline, CDR1 LNHDA and CDR2 SQIVND (reference sequence). V was trimmed by 3 bases and J by 6 bases, leaving 15 bases between them. The CDR3 nucleotides read TGTGCCAGTAGTATGAGCAGTTGGTCAGGCGAGCAGTACTTC. It yields the protein CASSMSSWSGEQYF.

The chain is built from TRBV29-1 and TRBJ1-2; D remains ambiguous. The germline gives CDR1 SQVTM, CDR2 ANQGSEA. Trimming removed 2 bases at V and 3 bases at J, with 10 bases between. The CDR3 is made up of 13 amino acids. Written as DNA, the CDR3 is TGCAGCGTTGAAAGGGATGCGGACTATGGCTACACCTTC. Its protein is CSVERDADYGYTF.

The chain employs TRBV15 and TRBJ1-2, with a tentative D call TRBD1 (6 bases). The germline V gene encodes CDR1 LNHNV and CDR2 YYDKDF (reference sequence). V lost 0 bases to trimming and J lost 7 bases, with 18 bases between them. The CDR3 runs 16 residues. The CDR3 loop reads CATSREAGVEPSGYTF. In DNA form, the CDR3 reads TGTGCCACCAGCAGAGAGGCAGGGGTCGAACCAAGTGGCTACACCTTC.

The chain joins TRBV7-9 to TRBJ1-3; 8 bases map to TRBD1. Germline CDR1 is SEHNR and CDR2 is FQNEAQ (reference sequence). J lost 4 bases, V lost 5 bases, and 10 bases had no gene match. CDR3 length: 16 residues. CDR3 protein: CASSPPGGSGGNTIYF. As DNA, the CDR3 is TGTGCCAGCAGCCCCCCAGGGGGCTCCGGCGGAAACACCATATATTTT. Supplemented by reference TRBV7-9 and TRBJ1-3, the full variable domain reads DTGVSQNPRHKITKRGQNVTFRCDPISEHNRLYWYRQTLGQGPEFLTYFQNEAQLEKSRLLSDRFSAERPKGSFSTLEIQRTEQGDSAMYLCASSPPGGSGGNTIYFGEGSWLTVV.

The chain couples TRBV10-3 to TRBJ2-7, with 15 bases fitting TRBD2. This CDR3 has 18 residues. In germline, CDR1 is ENHRY, CDR2 SYGVKD. J gave up 4 bases and V 4 bases, and 11 bases lay outside the gene matches. Here the CDR3 DNA reads TGTGCCATCAGTGCCAGTCCGGGACTAGCGGGAGGAGGTTACGAGCAGTACTTC. It encodes CAISASPGLAGGGYEQYF.

The chain uses TRBV4-3 and TRBJ2-3, with 10 bases fitting TRBD2. Germline CDR1 reads LGHNA; CDR2 reads YSLEER. The V segment lost 2 bases and the J segment 1 base; nucleotides outside the gene matches: 9. This CDR3 has 18 residues. Here the CDR3 reads CASSQRPSGGGGTDTQYF. Written as DNA, the CDR3 is TGCGCCAGCAGCCAACGGCCTAGCGGGGGCGGAGGCACAGATACGCAGTATTTT.

This clone was observed a single time. The chain joins TRBV14 to TRBJ1-6; 7 bases match TRBD1. The CDR3 loop spans 18 amino acids. Per the germline V gene, CDR1 is SGHDN and CDR2 is FVKESK. The junction had 11 bases not matched to a gene; V was cut back by 3 bases and J by 3 bases. DNA for the CDR3: TGTGCCAGCAGCCACCGGGACAGACCTCCGAGCTATAATTCACCCCTCCACTTT. It encodes CASSHRDRPPSYNSPLHF.

The genes are TRBV7-6 and TRBJ2-5; 7 bases map to TRBD1. V was pared by 4 bases and J by 3 bases, with 8 bases of the junction left unmatched. Per germline, CDR1 SGHVS and CDR2 FNYEAQ. This CDR3 spans 15 amino acids. The CDR3 here is CASSSWTGPEETQYF. The CDR3 region has the DNA TGTGCCAGCAGCTCCTGGACAGGCCCGGAAGAGACCCAGTACTTC.

The chain uses TRBV5-1 and TRBJ1-1, with TRBD1 as a possible D gene (5 bases). Trimming removed 5 bases from V and 4 bases from J, with 15 bases in between. Germline lookup yields CDR1 SGHRS and CDR2 YFSETQ. The CDR3 contains 14 residues. For the CDR3, the DNA is TGCGCCAGCAGAGGTTGGGGGGAGGGCACTGAAGCTTTCTTT. This gives the protein CASRGWGEGTEAFF.

This clone was counted only a few times. The chain carries TRBV4-2 and TRBJ1-6, with a tentative D call TRBD1 (6 bases). CDR1 and CDR2 from the germline V gene are LGHNA and YNFKEQ. V lost 1 base, J lost 0 bases, and 13 bases lay in between. CDR3 length: 18 amino acids. The CDR3 DNA sequence: TGTGCCAGCAGCCAAGGGTGGGACACCAGCTCCTATAATTCACCCCTCCACTTT. Its protein product is CASSQGWDTSSYNSPLHF.

The chain links TRBV9 to TRBJ2-2; D is undetermined. Trimming removed 0 bases at V and 2 bases at J, with 5 bases between. In germline, CDR1 is SGDLS, CDR2 YYNGEE. The CDR3 covers 14 residues. The chain's CDR3 is CASSVVDNTGELFF. The CDR3 DNA reads TGTGCCAGCAGCGTAGTTGACAACACCGGGGAGCTGTTTTTT.